These 27 T cell receptor beta chains originate from one sample sequenced in a study of T-cell reconstitution after alpha-beta-depleted transplantation in children (dated by TCRdb to about 2016). Libraries were made using PCR. Sequencing was carried out with an Illumina HiSeq 2500. TCR library preparation used molecular barcoding, with unique molecular identifiers applied to normalize quantification of the TCRbeta repertoire. TCRdb reprocessing: public reads trimmed at Q25 with fastp, clones called with MiXCR, in-frame beta chains kept. Each entry merges the rows of one CDR3 protein and shows their most common DNA and genes. Recorded for this sample are 350,000 to 400,000 distinct CDR3 sequences; roughly 14% of them occurred a single time. The ten most abundant clones make up around 4% of the sample. The input for sequencing was PBMCs, taken from the stem cell graft. These receptors originate from a human donor who donated a stem cell graft to a child with Fanconi anemia.

The chain is built from TRBV7-8 and TRBJ2-2; D is possibly TRBD2 (6 bases). The CDR3 contains 13 residues. Germline loops: CDR1 SGHVS, CDR2 FQNEAQ. V was cut by 4 bases and J by 6 bases, with 9 bases left in between. The CDR3 nucleotides read TGTGCCAGCAGCTCGTGGGAGGCCGGGGAGCTGTTTTTT. The encoded protein is CASSSWEAGELFF.

The sample holds many counts of this clonotype. The genes are TRBV25-1 and TRBJ2-7, with 7 bases fitting TRBD1. Unmatched junction bases numbered 10, after V lost 6 bases and J lost 2 bases. The germline CDR1 and CDR2 sequences are MGHDK and SYGVNS. CDR3 length: 15 amino acids. The CDR3 DNA sequence: TGTGCCAGCAGCGCCGTAGGGACAGTTGCCTACGAGCAGTACTTC. The encoded protein is CASSAVGTVAYEQYF.

V gene TRBV11-1 combines with J gene TRBJ2-5; 7 bases are a match to TRBD2. Germline V CDR1 and CDR2: SGHAT, FQDESV (reference sequence). The CDR3 length is 16 residues. J gave up 2 bases and V 4 bases, and 10 bases lay outside the gene matches. As DNA, the CDR3 is TGTGCCAGCAGCTCTCCTACAGCGGGGAGGCAAGAGACCCAGTACTTC. It is translated as CASSSPTAGRQETQYF.

This chain connects TRBV9 to TRBJ2-1, with D unresolved. Trimming cost V 0 bases and J 10 bases, with 14 bases left between them. Germline V gene sequence: CDR1 SGDLS, CDR2 YYNGEE. The CDR3 covers 14 residues. CDR3 DNA: TGTGCCAGCAGCGTAGCGATTCAATGGGCAGAGCAGTTCTTC. This sequence encodes CASSVAIQWAEQFF.

The table lists this clonotype with a few counts. The chain recombines TRBV3-1 with TRBJ1-1; the D gene is possibly TRBD1 (5 bases). Between the trimmed V and J ends, which lost 5 bases and 9 bases, there was a span of 13 bases. Germline loops: CDR1 LGHDT, CDR2 YNNKEL (reference sequence). The CDR3 length is 12 residues. The CDR3 DNA sequence: TGTGCCAGCAGCGCAACCGGGACTAAAGCTTTCTTT. Translation gives CASSATGTKAFF.

This clonotype was seen a handful of times. The chain employs TRBV28 and TRBJ2-3; perhaps D is TRBD1 or TRBD2 (5 bases each). The V gene lost 6 bases and the J gene lost 0 bases, with 28 bases spanning the gap. The CDR3 runs 20 residues. Germline loops: CDR1 MDHEN, CDR2 SYDVKM. Written as DNA, the CDR3 is TGTGCCAGCAGGCCCCTCCAGATCCGGGACGCAGTATCTAGCACAGATACGCAGTATTTT. This gives the protein CASRPLQIRDAVSSTDTQYF.

This clonotype was observed a handful of times. J is TRBJ1-4 and V is TRBV5-1; D uncertain. Germline V gives CDR1 SGHRS, CDR2 YFSETQ. The CDR3 loop spans 14 amino acids. Trimming removed 1 base at V and 8 bases at J, with 12 bases between. The CDR3 sequence: CASSLLTREEKLFF. The CDR3 DNA is TGCGCCAGCAGCTTGCTCACCAGAGAAGAAAAACTGTTTTTT.

This chain joins TRBV4-2 and TRBJ2-7; possibly TRBD1 for D (6 bases). The germline V gene encodes CDR1 LGHNA and CDR2 YNFKEQ. V gave up 4 bases and J gave up 5 bases, with 18 bases separating them. The CDR3 spans 15 residues. The CDR3 spells CASSLLPQGLHEQYF. In nucleotides, the CDR3 is TGTGCCAGCAGCCTCCTCCCACAGGGTCTCCACGAGCAGTACTTC.

This clonotype has more than one count but fewer than ten. DNA for the CDR3: TGTGCCAGCAGGACAGGGGTCCTCTATGGCTACACCTTC. Its protein is CASRTGVLYGYTF. The chain joins TRBV6-1 to TRBJ1-2; 8 bases agree with TRBD1. This CDR3 has 13 amino acids. V lost 6 bases to trimming and J lost 4 bases; unmatched junction nucleotides: 4. Germline V CDR1 and CDR2: MNHNS, SASEGT.

The chain joins TRBV20-1 to TRBJ1-1, with D hard to call. V dropped 2 bases and J dropped 5 bases, with 15 bases sitting between them. This CDR3 is built from 14 residues. In germline, CDR1 is DFQATT, CDR2 SNEGSKA (reference sequence). The CDR3 DNA sequence: TGCAGTGCTAGAAGGGAGGGCGGAAGGACTGAAGCTTTCTTT. Translating gives CSARREGGRTEAFF.

This chain links TRBV5-1 with TRBJ1-4, with 7 bases lining up with TRBD1. Trimming cost V 4 bases and J 7 bases; bases outside gene matches: 16. Germline CDR1 and CDR2: SGHRS and YFSETQ. The CDR3 is made up of 17 amino acids. CDR3: CASSQSPPGTAGEKLFF. The CDR3 DNA sequence: TGCGCCAGCAGCCAATCCCCCCCCGGGACAGCGGGTGAAAAACTGTTTTTT.

The chain links TRBV20-1 to TRBJ2-4; 11 bases match TRBD1. The CDR3 loop spans 18 amino acids. CDR1 and CDR2 from the germline V gene are DFQATT and SNEGSKA (reference sequence). V was pared by 0 bases and J by 1 base, with 8 bases of the junction left unmatched. The CDR3 DNA follows: TGCAGTGCTAGAGAGGACAGGGGGCGAGTAGGGGCCAAAAACATTCAGTACTTC. Translation gives CSAREDRGRVGAKNIQYF.

This sequence joins TRBV10-3 and TRBJ2-2; no definite D call. V lost 0 bases and J lost 0, with 5 bases in between. CDR1 is ENHRY, CDR2 SYGVKD, per germline. The length of the CDR3 is 15 residues. In DNA, the CDR3 is TGTGCCATCAGTGAGTCGGGGACGAACACCGGGGAGCTGTTTTTT. This codes for CAISESGTNTGELFF.

The CDR3 loop reads CASSSTRGNQPQHF. Here the CDR3 DNA reads TGTGCCAGCAGTTCTACTCGGGGCAATCAGCCCCAGCATTTT. The J gene is TRBJ1-5, the V gene TRBV5-6; D uncertain. The germline V and J ends were trimmed by 5 bases and 2 bases, with 11 bases remaining between them. The germline CDR1 and CDR2 sequences are SGHDT and YYEEEE. The CDR3 length is 14 residues.

The rearrangement uses TRBV5-1 and TRBJ1-2; TRBD1 might be the D (6 bases). Looked up from germline, CDR1 is SGHRS and CDR2 is YFSETQ. V lost 0 bases to trimming and J lost 12 bases, with 15 bases between them. This CDR3 has 13 residues. The CDR3 protein is CASSLELDSAHTF. The CDR3 DNA is TGCGCCAGCAGCTTGGAGCTGGACAGCGCCCACACCTTC.

This clonotype was counted only a few times. This sequence joins TRBV7-2 and TRBJ2-5; 10 bases are a match to TRBD1. This CDR3 is 15 amino acids long. Per germline, CDR1 SGHTA and CDR2 FQGNSA. Trimming took 5 bases from V and 7 from J; bases not matched to a gene: 10. CDR3: CASSPDRGAPGTQYF. For the CDR3, the DNA is TGTGCCAGCAGCCCGGACAGGGGGGCCCCTGGGACCCAGTACTTC.

V is TRBV6-5 and J is TRBJ1-5; D gene ambiguous. The V end was cut by 4 bases, the J end by 0 bases, with 10 bases between. This CDR3 spans 15 amino acids. Germline assignment: CDR1 MNHEY and CDR2 SVGAGI. CDR3 residues: CASSFRQPSNQPQHF. In nucleotides, the CDR3 is TGTGCCAGCAGTTTCAGACAACCTAGCAATCAGCCCCAGCATTTT.

This sequence joins TRBV25-1 and TRBJ1-1, with D perhaps matching TRBD1 (6 bases). Per the germline V gene, CDR1 is MGHDK and CDR2 is SYGVNS. The ends were cut back, 3 bases at V and 11 bases at J, with 13 bases in the middle. CDR3 size: 12 residues. CDR3 in DNA: TGTGCCAGCAGTGAGCTGCAGGGGAGTGCTTTCTTT. Translated: CASSELQGSAFF.

The genes are TRBV29-1 and TRBJ1-1; D may be TRBD1 (5 bases). Germline V gene sequence: CDR1 SQVTM, CDR2 ANQGSEA. The CDR3 sequence is 14 residues long. The V and J ends lost 7 bases and 0 bases respectively, with 15 bases between them. CDR3: CSALGMGLNTEAFF. CDR3 in DNA: TGCAGCGCCTTAGGAATGGGACTGAACACTGAAGCTTTCTTT.

This clonotype was picked up many times. The rearrangement uses TRBV29-1 and TRBJ2-1; no firm D call. Looked up from germline, CDR1 is SQVTM and CDR2 is ANQGSEA. V was trimmed by 3 bases and J by 3 bases, leaving 12 bases between them. The CDR3 contains 14 residues. CDR3 DNA sequence: TGCAGCGTTGATCTACAGACGTACTACAATGAGCAGTTCTTC. It specifies CSVDLQTYYNEQFF.

V gene TRBV7-2 combines with J gene TRBJ2-5; no reliable D call. V was shortened by 0 bases and J by 12 bases, with 23 bases between the two germline ends. CDR3 length equals 16 residues. From germline, CDR1 is SGHTA and CDR2 FQGNSA. The CDR3 spells CASSLAHEVTLFNKYF. In nucleotides, the CDR3 is TGTGCCAGCAGCTTAGCGCATGAGGTTACCTTATTTAATAAGTACTTC.

The CDR3 is CASSPGQGVYDGYTF. CDR3 bases: TGCGCCAGCAGCCCGGGACAGGGGGTTTATGATGGCTACACCTTC. The chain couples TRBV5-1 to TRBJ1-2; 11 positions match TRBD1. J was trimmed by 6 bases and V by 4 bases; bases with no gene match: 8. The germline CDR1 and CDR2 sequences are SGHRS and YFSETQ. The CDR3 is 15 residues long.

The chain couples TRBV28 to TRBJ1-1, with a tentative D call TRBD1 (5 bases). Trimming stripped 5 bases from V and 4 bases from J, with 14 bases between. The CDR3 sequence is 14 residues long. Germline-derived CDR1 and CDR2 are MDHEN and SYDVKM. The CDR3 sequence: CASSLRQFSTEAFF. The CDR3 DNA follows: TGTGCCAGCAGTCTGAGACAGTTCTCCACTGAAGCTTTCTTT.

This chain links TRBV5-1 with TRBJ1-5; D is unclear. Trimming took 0 bases from V and 4 from J, leaving 8 bases between them. The germline CDR1 and CDR2 sequences are SGHRS and YFSETQ. The CDR3 runs 14 residues. The CDR3 DNA reads TGCGCCAGCAGCTTGGGGTTTGAAAATCAGCCCCAGCATTTT. It encodes CASSLGFENQPQHF.

V is TRBV25-1 and J is TRBJ1-4; D is unresolved. Germline V lookup: CDR1 MGHDK, CDR2 SYGVNS. The CDR3 contains 16 residues. V lost 6 bases, J lost 4 bases, and 18 bases lay in between. The CDR3 is CASSAGFPGFNEKLFF. CDR3 DNA sequence: TGTGCCAGCAGCGCCGGGTTTCCAGGATTTAATGAAAAACTGTTTTTT.

The rearrangement links TRBV7-2 to TRBJ1-2; D remains unclear. V was shortened by 3 bases and J by 8 bases, with 10 bases between the two germline ends. The CDR3 contains 12 residues. CDR1 SGHTA and CDR2 FQGNSA come from the germline V gene. CDR3 sequence (DNA): TGTGCCAGCAGCTTGATACAGCGGGGCTACACCTTC. Its protein is CASSLIQRGYTF.

The sample holds a few counts of this clonotype. V and J are TRBV7-2 and TRBJ2-1; D call uncertain. CDR3 length: 14 amino acids. CDR1 and CDR2 from the germline V gene are SGHTA and FQGNSA. Trimming took off 5 bases at V and 6 bases at J, with 14 bases between the two ends. CDR3 protein: CASSPLGLVNEQFF. In nucleotides, the CDR3 is TGTGCCAGCAGCCCCCTCGGGCTAGTCAATGAGCAGTTCTTC.